This T cell receptor beta chain comes out of a study of blood T cell repertoires in COVID-19. Study-wide background: COVID-19 samples collected from the United States, Italy and Spain covered acute and convalescent phases. In each case, the material was cDNA or gDNA derived from T cells, B-cell-depleted T cells, or PBMCs.

After removal of 4 bases from V and 6 bases from J, the junction contained 12 bases not matched to a gene. In germline, CDR1 is LGHNA, CDR2 YSLEER. The CDR3 spans 16 residues. In the authors' workflow: Nucleated cell number was recorded as an estimate derived from reference gene primer amplification. TCRdb's table, derived via immunoSEQ multiplex PCR, lists solely in-frame clones and lacks some. V and J calls and clone size are as listed in that table; D and trimming were resolved from the DNA. This sample has around 190,000 clones, with about four fifths found just once. The chain employs TRBV4-3 and TRBJ1-1; 9 bases are shared with TRBD1. The specimen sequenced was peripheral blood. The source is a man aged 55 to 70 with acute or convalescent COVID-19. CDR3 in DNA: TGCGCCAGCAGCCTGGGCGCCCAGGACAGGGGCGCTGAAGCTTTCTTT. It yields the protein CASSLGAQDRGAEAFF.